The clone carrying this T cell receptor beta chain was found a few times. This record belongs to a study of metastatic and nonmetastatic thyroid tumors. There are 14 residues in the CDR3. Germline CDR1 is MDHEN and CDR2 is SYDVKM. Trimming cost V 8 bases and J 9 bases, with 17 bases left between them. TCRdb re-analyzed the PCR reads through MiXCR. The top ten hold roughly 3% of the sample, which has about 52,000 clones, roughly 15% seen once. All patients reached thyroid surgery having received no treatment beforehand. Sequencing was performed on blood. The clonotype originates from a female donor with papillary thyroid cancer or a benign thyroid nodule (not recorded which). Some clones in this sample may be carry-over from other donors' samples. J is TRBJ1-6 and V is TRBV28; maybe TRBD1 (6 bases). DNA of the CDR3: TGTGCCAGCTCACCCCGACAGGACGCTTCACCCCTCCACTTT. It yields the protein CASSPRQDASPLHF.